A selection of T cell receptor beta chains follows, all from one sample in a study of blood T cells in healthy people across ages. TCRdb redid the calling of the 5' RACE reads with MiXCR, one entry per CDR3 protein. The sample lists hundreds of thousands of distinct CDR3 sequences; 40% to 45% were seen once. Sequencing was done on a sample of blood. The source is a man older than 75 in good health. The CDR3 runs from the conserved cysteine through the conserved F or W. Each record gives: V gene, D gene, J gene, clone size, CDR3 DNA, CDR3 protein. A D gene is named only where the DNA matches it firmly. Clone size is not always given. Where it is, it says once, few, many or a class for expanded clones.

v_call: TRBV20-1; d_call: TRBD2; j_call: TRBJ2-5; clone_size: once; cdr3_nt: TGCAGTGCTAGTGGGAGACTAGCGGGAAAAGAGACCCAGTACTTC; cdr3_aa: CSASGRLAGKETQYF
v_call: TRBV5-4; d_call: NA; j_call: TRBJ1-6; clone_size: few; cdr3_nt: TGTGCCAGCAGCGAACGAGGGTGGAGTAATTCACCCCTCCACTTT; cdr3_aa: CASSERGWSNSPLHF
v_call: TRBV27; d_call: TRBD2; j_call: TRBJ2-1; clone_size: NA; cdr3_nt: TGTGCCAGCAGTCCCTCCCTTGCGGGGGGGTTCGGTGAGCAGTTCTTC; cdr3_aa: CASSPSLAGGFGEQFF
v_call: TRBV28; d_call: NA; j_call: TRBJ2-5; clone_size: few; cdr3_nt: TGTGCCAGCAGTTTATCGTCGGGGCAAGGGGAGACCCAGTACTTC; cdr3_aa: CASSLSSGQGETQYF
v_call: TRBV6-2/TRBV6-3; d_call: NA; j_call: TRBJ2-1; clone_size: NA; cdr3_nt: TGTGCCAGCAGTTTCGCCGTTTATCGCGGAAACAATGAGCAGTTCTTC; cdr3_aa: CASSFAVYRGNNEQFF
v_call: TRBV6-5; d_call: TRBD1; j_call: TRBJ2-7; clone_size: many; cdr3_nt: TGTGCCAGCAGTTACTGGGACAGACCTGACGAGCAGTACTTC; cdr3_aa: CASSYWDRPDEQYF
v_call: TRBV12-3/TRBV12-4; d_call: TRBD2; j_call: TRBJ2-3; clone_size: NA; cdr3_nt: TGTGCCACCCGGGCTAGCGGGGCGGGAGATACGCAGTATTTT; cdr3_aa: CATRASGAGDTQYF
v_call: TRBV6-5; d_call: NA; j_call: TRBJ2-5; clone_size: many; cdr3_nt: TGTGCCAGCGCTCTGTCGACGGCGGGGACCCAGTACTTC; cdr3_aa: CASALSTAGTQYF
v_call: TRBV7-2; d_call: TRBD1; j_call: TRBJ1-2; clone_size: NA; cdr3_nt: TGTGCCAGCAGCCCCGGACTTGGACAGGCGAACTATGGCTACACCTTC; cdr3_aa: CASSPGLGQANYGYTF
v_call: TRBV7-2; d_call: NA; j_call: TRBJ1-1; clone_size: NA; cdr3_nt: TGTGCCAGCAGCTTAGCGGGCGGAAAAACTGAAGCTTTCTTT; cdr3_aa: CASSLAGGKTEAFF
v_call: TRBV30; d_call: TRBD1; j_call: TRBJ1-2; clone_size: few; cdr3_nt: TGTGCCTGGAGTGCAACCCAGGGGGCCGGTGGCTACACCTTC; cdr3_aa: CAWSATQGAGGYTF
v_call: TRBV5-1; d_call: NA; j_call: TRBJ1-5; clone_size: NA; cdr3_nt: TGCGCCAGCAGCTTTGGTAGGACGACAGTTCTAAACAATCAGCCCCAGCATTTT; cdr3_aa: CASSFGRTTVLNNQPQHF
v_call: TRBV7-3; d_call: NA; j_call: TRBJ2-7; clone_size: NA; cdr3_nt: TGTGCCCTTGACGAGCGCATCCCCTACGAGCAGTACTTC; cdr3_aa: CALDERIPYEQYF
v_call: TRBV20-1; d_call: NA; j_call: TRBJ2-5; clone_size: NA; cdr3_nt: TGCAGTGCTAGCCCCCTTGCGGGTAGGCGAGAGACCCAGTACTTC; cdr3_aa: CSASPLAGRRETQYF
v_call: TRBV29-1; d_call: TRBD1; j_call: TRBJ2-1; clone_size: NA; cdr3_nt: TGCAGCGTCCGGACAGGGGGCGGCTCCTACGATGAGCAGTTCTTC; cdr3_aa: CSVRTGGGSYDEQFF
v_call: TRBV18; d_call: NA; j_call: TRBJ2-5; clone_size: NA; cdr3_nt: TGTGCAACCTCCGGGACGTTGCAAGAGACCCAGTACTTC; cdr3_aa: CATSGTLQETQYF
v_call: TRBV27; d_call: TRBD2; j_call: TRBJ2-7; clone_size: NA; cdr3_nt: TGTGCCAGCAGTTCTCTTCGTAGCGGGATATCCCACGAGCAGTACTTC; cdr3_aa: CASSSLRSGISHEQYF